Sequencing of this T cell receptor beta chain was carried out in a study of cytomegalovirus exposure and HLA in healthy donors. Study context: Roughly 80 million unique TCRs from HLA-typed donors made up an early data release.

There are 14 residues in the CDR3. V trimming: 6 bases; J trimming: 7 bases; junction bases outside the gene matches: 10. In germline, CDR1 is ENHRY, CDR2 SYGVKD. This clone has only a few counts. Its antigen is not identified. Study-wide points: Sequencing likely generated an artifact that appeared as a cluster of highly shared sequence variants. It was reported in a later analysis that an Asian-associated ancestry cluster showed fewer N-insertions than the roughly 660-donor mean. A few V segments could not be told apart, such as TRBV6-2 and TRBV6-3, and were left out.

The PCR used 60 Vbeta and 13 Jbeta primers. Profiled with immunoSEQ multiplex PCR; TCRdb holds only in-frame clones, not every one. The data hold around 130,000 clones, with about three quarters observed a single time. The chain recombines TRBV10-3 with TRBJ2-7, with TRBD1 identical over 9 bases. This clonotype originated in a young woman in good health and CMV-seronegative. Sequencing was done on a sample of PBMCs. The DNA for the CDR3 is TGTGCCATCAGCTCCGGGACAGGGACATCGGAGCAGTACTTC. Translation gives CAISSGTGTSEQYF.